Below, one T cell receptor beta chain is given with its context. Its antigen has not been determined. No base qualities exist here, and no much larger clone lies one base off it. Trimming leaves V shorter by 4 bases and J shorter by 8 bases, with the junction holding 13 bases beyond the gene matches. From the cysteine through the phenylalanine, the CDR3 covers 16 amino acids. The CDR3 DNA has 48 bases and is translated from base 1. The germline V gene provides CDR1 MGHRA and CDR2 YSYEKL. The immunoSEQ Assay, a bias-controlled multiplex PCR, was used to amplify TCRbeta CDR3 regions from genomic DNA. Under the source paper's analysis protocol: Within the assay, amplification of reference gene primers was used to estimate how many nucleated cells each sample contained. To quantify the absolute abundance of each unique TCRbeta CDR3 rearrangement, sequence reads were collapsed and filtered. For each sample, productive Simpson clonality was calculated as the square root of Simpson's diversity index across productive rearrangements. The clones in this table, taken by TCRdb from immuneACCESS, are in-frame only. Not every clone is retained; where verified, under half of the shortfall comes from an unresolved V gene, and the cause of the rest is unknown. The V and J calls and the clone size are those of that table, but D and trimming were determined from the DNA. This sample lists about 170,000 clones; approximately 80% were detected once. Approximately 12% of the sample is held by the ten biggest clonotypes.

These data are taken from a study of blood T cell repertoires in COVID-19 (dated by TCRdb to 2020 to 2022). Regarding the complete study: Samples covering the acute and convalescent phases of COVID-19 were provided by collaborators in the United States, Italy and Spain. The material from the prospective study consisted of cDNA or gDNA derived from T cells, B-cell-depleted T cells, or PBMCs. The dataset comprised deeply sampled blood TCRbeta repertoires from subjects exposed to, actively infected with, or recovered from COVID-19. The repertoires were released in a freely available public database intended as a resource for research on the immune response to SARS-CoV-2. Samples were obtained from the ongoing ImmuneRACE study (first 160 participants) and from over a thousand subjects provided by 6 global collaborators. Nearly every sample came with metadata listing a de-identified subject ID, COVID-19 status, age in years and sex. Where available, HLA class I and class II types were obtained from metadata supplied by the sample provider rather than from assay-based typing.

In the prospective study, participants were about 18 to 100 years old, resided in 24 geographic areas of the United States, and were enrolled through a virtual design. To assign participants to cohorts, the prospective study relied on clinical history that participants themselves reported in a screening survey and a study questionnaire. For ImmuneRACE Cohort 3, a participant was defined as recovered based on two consecutive negative NP/OP PCR tests, clearance by a healthcare professional, or resolution of symptoms. Each participant in the prospective study had whole blood, serum and a nasopharyngeal or oropharyngeal swab collected by mobile phlebotomists. Prospective study participants could optionally give additional blood draws and questionnaires over an approximately two-month period. Prospective study blood samples were shipped either frozen or at room temperature before DNA extraction. Beyond this particular receptor, the publication reports: The quantity of clinical and demographic metadata differed by source and by participant and was supplied without curation.

This sequence originates from a man in his fifties or sixties who had recovered from COVID-19. Sequenced input: PBMCs or T cells enriched from blood (not recorded which). The chain employs TRBV4-1 and TRBJ1-2, and 10 bases in between align with TRBD1. The CDR3 protein: CASSRYPGTGVPGYTF. The nucleotide sequence is TGCGCCAGCAGCCGATACCCCGGGACAGGGGTTCCAGGCTACACCTTC.